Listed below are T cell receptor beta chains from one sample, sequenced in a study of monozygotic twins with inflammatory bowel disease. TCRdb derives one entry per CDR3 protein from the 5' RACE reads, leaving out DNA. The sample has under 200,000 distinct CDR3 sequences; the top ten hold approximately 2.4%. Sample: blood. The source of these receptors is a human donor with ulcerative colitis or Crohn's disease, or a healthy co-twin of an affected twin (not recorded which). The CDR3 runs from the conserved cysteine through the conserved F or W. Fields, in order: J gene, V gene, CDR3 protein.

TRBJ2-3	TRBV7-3	CASSSDWGDTQYF
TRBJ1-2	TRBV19	CASSILDRYYGYTF
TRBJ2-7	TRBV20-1	CSARGRLSSYEQYF
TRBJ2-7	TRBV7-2	CASSSGLAGAAYEQYF
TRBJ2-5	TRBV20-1	CSAKTGGFQETQYF
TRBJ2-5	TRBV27	CASSFRQRSQETQYF
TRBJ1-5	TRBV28	CASRAGGGPNQPQHF
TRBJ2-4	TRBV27	CASSLGTGAKNIQYF
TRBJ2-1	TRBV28	CASKTGGLAAGLEPFF
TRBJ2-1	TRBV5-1	CASSSVRGYRNEQFF
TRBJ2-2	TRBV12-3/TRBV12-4	CASSLVGSSGGELFF
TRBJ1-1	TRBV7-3	CASSSGTPMNTEAFF
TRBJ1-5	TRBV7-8	CASSLGRQEGRLQPQHF
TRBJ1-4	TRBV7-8	CASSQSDQGEKLFF
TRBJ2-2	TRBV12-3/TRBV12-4	CASSLRRRGLAGPRDTGELFF
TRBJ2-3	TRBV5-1	CASKKTSGVTDTQYF
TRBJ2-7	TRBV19	CASSTDRNSYEQYF
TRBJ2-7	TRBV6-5	CASSYGQGLFEQYF
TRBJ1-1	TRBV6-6	CATYQGAYTEAFF
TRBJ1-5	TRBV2	CASSGQPQPQHF
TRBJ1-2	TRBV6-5	CASSYAGWGNYGYTF
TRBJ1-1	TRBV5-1	CASSPLDSSNTEAFF
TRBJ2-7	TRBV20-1	CSAREPQRTGWDEQYF
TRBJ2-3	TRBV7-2	CASSLGVAGGVDTQYF
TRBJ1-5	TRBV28	CASNPGRASTGSNQPQHF
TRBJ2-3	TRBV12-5	CASDARESDTQYF
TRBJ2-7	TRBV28	CASSLGGAWYF
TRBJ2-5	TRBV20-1	CSAPGQVQETQYF
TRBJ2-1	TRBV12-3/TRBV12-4	CASSRRPGGNEQFF
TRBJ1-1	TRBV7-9	CASSRHAGLSDTEAFF
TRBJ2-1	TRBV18	CASSKDRDNEQFF
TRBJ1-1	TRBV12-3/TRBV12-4	CASSLAGIVTEAFF
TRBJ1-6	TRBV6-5	CASSSRGVVAPLHF
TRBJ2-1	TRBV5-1	CASSWGGGLAEYNEQFF
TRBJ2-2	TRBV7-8	CASSPLQWTFATNTGELFF
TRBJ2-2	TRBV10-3	CAISESSSGSVRTGELFF
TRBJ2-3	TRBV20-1	CSAVGGSGVWADTQYF
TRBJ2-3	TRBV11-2	CASSFTGGSTDTQYF
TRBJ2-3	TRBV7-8	CASSLGTAEADTQYF
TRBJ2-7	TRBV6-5	CASSYSSATPSYEQYF
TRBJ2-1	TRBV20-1	CSARGLGTSSSYNEQFF
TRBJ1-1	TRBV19	CASSIYRARNTEAFF
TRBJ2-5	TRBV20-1	CRCEHQETQYF
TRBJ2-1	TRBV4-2	CASSQDAIGDEQFF
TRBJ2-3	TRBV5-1	CASSLTRTGGADTQYF
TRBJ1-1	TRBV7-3	CASSLKPRGKAFF
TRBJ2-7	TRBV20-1	CSAIGGTSGTAYEQYF
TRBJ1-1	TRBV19	CASSIRNTEAFF
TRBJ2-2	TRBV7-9	CASSLVWASRTGELFF
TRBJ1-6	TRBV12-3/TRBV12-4	CASSLWDRNSPLHF
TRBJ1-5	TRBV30	CAWSRGTPMGNQPQHF
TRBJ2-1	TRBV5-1	CASGSGGLYNEQFF
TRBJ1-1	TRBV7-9	CASSLRSGYGAFF
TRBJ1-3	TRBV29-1	CSVNAGAGNTIYF
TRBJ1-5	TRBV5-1	CASSLDGFSNQPQHF